This T cell receptor beta chain was identified in a study of cytomegalovirus exposure and HLA in healthy donors. Germline values: CDR1 MDHEN, CDR2 SYDVKM. The CDR3 loop spans 11 amino acids. Trimming removed 6 bases from V and 1 base from J, with 4 bases in between. PCR employed 60 Vbeta and 13 Jbeta primers. Produced via immunoSEQ multiplex PCR; TCRdb's table is partial and in-frame only. The table lists over 110,000 clones, around 82% of them singletons. The chain links TRBV28 to TRBJ2-7; the D is unclear. Sequenced sample: PBMCs. This clonotype was sampled from a female donor in good health and CMV-seronegative. The CDR3 DNA reads TGTGCCAGCAGGGCTTCCTACGAGCAGTACTTC. It encodes CASRASYEQYF.